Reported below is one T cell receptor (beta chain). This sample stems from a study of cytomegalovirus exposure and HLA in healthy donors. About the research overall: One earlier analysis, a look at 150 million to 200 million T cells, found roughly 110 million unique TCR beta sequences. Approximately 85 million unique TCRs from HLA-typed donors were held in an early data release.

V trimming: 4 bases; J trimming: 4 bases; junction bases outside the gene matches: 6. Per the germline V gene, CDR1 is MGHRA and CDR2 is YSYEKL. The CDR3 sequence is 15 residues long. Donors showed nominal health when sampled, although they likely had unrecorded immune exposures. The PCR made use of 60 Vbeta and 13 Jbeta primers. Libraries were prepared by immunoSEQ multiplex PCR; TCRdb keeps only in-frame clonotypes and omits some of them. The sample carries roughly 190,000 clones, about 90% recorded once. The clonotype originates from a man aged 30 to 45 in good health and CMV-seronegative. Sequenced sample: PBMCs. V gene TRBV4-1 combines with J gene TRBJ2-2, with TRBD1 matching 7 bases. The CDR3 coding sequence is TGCGCCAGCAGCCGGACCGACAGGGTCACCGGGGAGCTGTTTTTT. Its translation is CASSRTDRVTGELFF.